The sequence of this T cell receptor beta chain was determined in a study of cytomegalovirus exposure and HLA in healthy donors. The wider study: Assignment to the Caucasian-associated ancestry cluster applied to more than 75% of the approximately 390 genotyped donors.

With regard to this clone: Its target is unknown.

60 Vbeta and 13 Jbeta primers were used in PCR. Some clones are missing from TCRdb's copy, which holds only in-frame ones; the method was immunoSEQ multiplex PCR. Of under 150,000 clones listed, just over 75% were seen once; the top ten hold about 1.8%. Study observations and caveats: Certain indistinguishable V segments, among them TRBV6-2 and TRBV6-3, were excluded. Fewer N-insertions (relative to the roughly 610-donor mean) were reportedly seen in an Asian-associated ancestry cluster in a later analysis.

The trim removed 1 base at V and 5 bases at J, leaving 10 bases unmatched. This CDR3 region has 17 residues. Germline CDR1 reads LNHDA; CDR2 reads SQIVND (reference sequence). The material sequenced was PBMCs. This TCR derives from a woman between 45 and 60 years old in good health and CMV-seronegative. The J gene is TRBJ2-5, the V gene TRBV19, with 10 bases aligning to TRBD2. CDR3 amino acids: CASSIGLAGAGGETQYF. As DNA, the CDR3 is TGTGCCAGTAGTATAGGGCTAGCGGGGGCCGGGGGGGAGACCCAGTACTTC.